Each of the 4 T cell receptor beta chains below was sequenced from the same sample in a study of blood T cell repertoires in COVID-19. TCRdb's table, derived via immunoSEQ multiplex PCR, lists solely in-frame clones and lacks some. The sample holds 300,000 to 450,000 clones, 85% to 90% seen once. The sequenced material came from PBMCs or T cells enriched from blood (not recorded which). Receptor source: a woman between 18 and 29 years old who had recovered from COVID-19.

J is TRBJ2-2 and V is TRBV4-3; the D is unclear. The CDR3 contains 14 residues. Germline-derived CDR1 and CDR2 are LGHNA and YSLEER. V lost 6 bases to trimming and J lost 2 bases, with 10 bases between them. CDR3 coding DNA: TGCGCCAGCAGACTCCACGAAAACACCGGGGAGCTGTTTTTT. As protein: CASRLHENTGELFF.

This chain uses TRBV2 with TRBJ2-5, with 8 bases aligning to TRBD2. The CDR3 is made up of 18 amino acids. The J segment lost 4 bases and the V segment lost 6 bases, leaving 19 bases of the junction unmatched. From germline, CDR1 is SNHLY and CDR2 FYNNEI. The CDR3 DNA reads as TGTGCCAGCAGGAAGGCAGGTTCCGCGACTAGCGCGCTAGAGACCCAGTACTTC. Translation gives CASRKAGSATSALETQYF.

J is TRBJ1-4 and V is TRBV7-9; the D gene is possibly TRBD1 (6 bases). The V gene lost 5 bases and the J gene lost 5 bases, with 18 bases spanning the gap. The length of the CDR3 is 16 residues. Germline CDR1 and CDR2: SEHNR and FQNEAQ (reference sequence). CDR3 sequence (DNA): TGTGCCAGCAGCCTGGGACCCCAGGGGACAAATGAAAAACTGTTTTTT. Encoded protein: CASSLGPQGTNEKLFF.

The rearrangement joins TRBV6-5 to TRBJ2-2; 7 nucleotides match TRBD1. V shed 6 bases, J shed 7 bases, and the junction held 5 bases outside the gene matches. CDR1 MNHEY and CDR2 SVGAGI come from the germline V gene. This CDR3 contains 13 residues. The CDR3 region is CASSPQGYGELFF. The CDR3 DNA is TGTGCCAGCAGCCCACAGGGGTACGGGGAGCTGTTTTTT.